This T cell receptor beta chain was recovered during a study of blood T cell repertoires in COVID-19. Study information: The United States, Italy and Spain supplied acute and convalescent COVID-19 samples. PBMCs, B-cell-depleted T cells, or T cells were the source of the cDNA or gDNA that made up the material.

This CDR3 is built from 15 residues. V was clipped by 5 bases and J by 5 bases, with 16 bases between them. The germline V gene encodes CDR1 LGHDT and CDR2 YNNKEL (reference sequence). Per the original data handling: Nucleated cell counts were estimated from reference gene primer amplification. Data came from immunoSEQ multiplex PCR; TCRdb stores just in-frame clones and leaves some out. That table gives V, J and clone size, and the DNA gave D and trimming. The sample holds some 250,000 clones; about 80% are singletons and the top ten take around 4.4%. Sequencing was performed on peripheral blood. The J gene is TRBJ2-1, the V gene TRBV3-1 (or the pseudogene TRBV3-2); D is possibly TRBD1 (6 bases). This clonotype was sampled from a man between 45 and 60 years old with active or convalescent COVID-19. The CDR3 sequence is CASSFEWGQNNEQFF. CDR3 sequence (DNA): TGTGCCAGCAGCTTCGAGTGGGGGCAAAACAATGAGCAGTTCTTC.